This T cell receptor beta chain appears in the sequencing data of a study of cytomegalovirus exposure and HLA in healthy donors. Details on this clone: Antigen: not known.

General study points: According to a later analysis, most TCR beta chains associated with CMV appeared HLA-restricted. TCR beta V- and J-gene trimming, according to a later analysis, was linked to a missense DCLRE1C variant. Cytomegalovirus status, reportedly, was diagnosed with high specificity and sensitivity by the classifier.

The PCR made use of 60 Vbeta and 13 Jbeta primers. Methods used by the authors: A later analysis counted 65 million to 90 million unique TCR beta chains, about 10 million shared. Measured with immunoSEQ multiplex PCR; TCRdb has only the in-frame clones, and not every one. D and trimming come from the DNA, and the V and J calls and clone size come from that table. The table lists about 180,000 clones, more than 60% of them singletons, with about 1.5% in the top ten. The sequenced sample was PBMCs. The TCR comes from a man between 18 and 35 years old in good health and CMV-seronegative.

CDR3 in DNA: TGTGCCAGCAGCTTAGGGACAGGGGAAGGCTACGAGCAGTACTTC. It specifies CASSLGTGEGYEQYF. This chain uses TRBV11-3 with TRBJ2-7; 9 nucleotides match TRBD1. The V segment lost 1 base and the J segment 3 bases; nucleotides outside the gene matches: 4. CDR1 is SGHNT and CDR2 is YENEEA in the germline V gene. The CDR3 extends over 15 amino acids. Drawing the rest from reference TRBV11-3 and TRBJ2-7, the complete variable domain is EAGVVQSPRYKIIEKKQPVAFWCNPISGHNTLYWYLQNLGQGPELLIRYENEEAVDDSQLPKDRFSAERLKGVDSTLKIQPAELGDSAVYLCASSLGTGEGYEQYFGPGTRLTVT.